This T cell receptor beta chain derives from a study of T cell responses to AZD1222 COVID-19 vaccine (dated by TCRdb to the early 2020s). Regarding the research as a whole: AZD1222 recipients whose second dose came at about 4 weeks and those whose second dose came at about 12 weeks were combined into one group, since spike-specific TCR depth and breadth did not differ between the two schedules. Trial participants were enrolled by age into subgroups of 18-55, 56-69 and 70-plus years, and about 150, 27 and 61 TCR-sequenced participants, respectively, were included in these subgroups. A total of 230 to 250 trial participants underwent TCR sequencing, of whom about 200 received two doses of AZD1222 and about 25 received two doses of the MenACWY control vaccine.

Regarding this clone: The clone's antigen remains unknown. Nothing much larger sits one base from this clone, and base qualities are not available.

Study-wide findings and limitations: Reportedly, almost half of the unique spike-specific TCRs recognized epitopes lying outside the regions that are mutated in the B.1.351 and B.1.1.7 variants. The 56-69-year group was small, and its depth increase did not reach significance, likely because of low power. The whole spike protein was spanned by vaccine-associated CD4 TCRs, and dominant responses were seen in regions 160-218 and 743-854. No day 14 peak-response samples were available, so repertoires were characterized only after the peak T cell response. A significant rise in spike-specific TCR breadth and depth was observed after two AZD1222 doses relative to day 0 and relative to MenACWY recipients. Most participants were white British and females outnumbered males, and the authors suggested that clonal diversity may have been underestimated. Conclusions about previously exposed vaccinees are limited because only 6 or 7 AZD1222 recipients were SARS-CoV-2 seropositive at baseline.

V lost 4 bases and J lost 4 bases, and the count of bases not matched to a germline gene is 7. Taken from the germline V gene, the CDR1 and CDR2 loops are SGDLS and YYNGEE. The CDR3 has 15 amino acids, counting the end cysteine and phenylalanine. Left in the record is the CDR3 DNA by itself, 45 bases read in frame from the first base. The time point label here, explained by the study, means: baseline before first vaccination. Samples from vaccinated people were obtained from the UK trials COV001 and COV002, which included a single-blind randomized controlled phase 2/3 trial of AZD1222 (ChAdOx1 nCoV-19) in healthy adults. Trial participant PBMC samples were collected at day 0 and day 28 after the second dose for TCRbeta chain sequencing. The CDR3 regions of human TCRbeta chains were analyzed by immunosequencing. The paper's data handling went like this. TCRs in the repertoires were compared against a reference library of SARS-CoV-2-specific TCRs that had been generated with the MIRA antigen-specificity platform. Breadth meant the fraction of unique TCRs that were SARS-CoV-2-associated, whereas depth meant the fraction of total T cells that were SARS-CoV-2-associated. Each spike-specific TCR was assigned to its reactive spike region and to a CD4 or CD8 class using the MIRA data. Log10-transformed breadth and depth values were compared by one-way ANOVA with Sidak's multiple comparisons tests. The table was pulled from immuneACCESS by TCRdb, which kept in-frame rearrangements only. Such tables lose some clones; where checked, under half of the loss comes from unresolved V genes, and the rest has no known cause. Clone size and the V and J calls come from that table; the DNA yielded D and trimming. This sample lists around 140,000 clones; 91% were detected once. The ten largest clones capture about 1.5% of the sample.

The receptor's source is an adult in good health. Sequenced material: peripheral blood, taken on day 0 of AZD1222 vaccination. The rearrangement joined TRBV9 to TRBJ2-1, with TRBD2 identical over 8 junction bases. CDR3 protein: CASSQELAAYNEQFF. Here is the DNA: TGTGCCAGCAGCCAAGAACTAGCGGCTTACAATGAGCAGTTCTTC.